Listed below are T cell receptor beta chains from one sample, sequenced in a study of cytomegalovirus exposure and HLA in healthy donors. Clones were sequenced by immunoSEQ multiplex PCR, and TCRdb holds only the in-frame ones, with some missing. The table lists some 42,000 clones, approximately 52% of them singletons. The material sequenced was PBMCs. The receptors were gathered from a human donor in good health. CDR3s include the opening cysteine and the closing phenylalanine or tryptophan. D genes are given only for firm matches. Rows may omit the clone size; those that give it use once, few, many or a size class.

j_gene: TRBJ2-7
d_gene: TRBD2
abundance: NA
v_gene: TRBV9
CDR3aa: CASSGSGGDYEQYF
CDR3nt: TGTGCCAGCAGTGGTAGCGGGGGGGACTACGAGCAGTACTTC

j_gene: TRBJ1-2
d_gene: TRBD1
abundance: few
v_gene: TRBV10-3
CDR3aa: CAISDPGGYGYTF
CDR3nt: TGTGCCATCAGTGACCCAGGGGGCTATGGCTACACCTTC

j_gene: TRBJ1-4
d_gene: NA
abundance: NA
v_gene: TRBV19
CDR3aa: CATEGQLNEKLFF
CDR3nt: TGTGCCACCGAAGGACAGCTTAATGAAAAACTGTTTTTT

j_gene: TRBJ1-6
d_gene: NA
abundance: few
v_gene: TRBV20-1
CDR3aa: CSASSPLHF
CDR3nt: TGCAGTGCCTCCTCACCCCTCCACTTT

j_gene: TRBJ1-2
d_gene: NA
abundance: NA
v_gene: TRBV5-6
CDR3aa: CASSREAGVSGYTF
CDR3nt: TGTGCCAGCAGCCGAGAGGCAGGGGTATCTGGCTACACCTTC

j_gene: TRBJ2-5
d_gene: TRBD1
abundance: NA
v_gene: TRBV7-7
CDR3aa: CASSPSRQGETQYF
CDR3nt: TGTGCCAGCAGCCCGTCCCGACAGGGGGAGACCCAGTACTTC

j_gene: TRBJ2-5
d_gene: NA
abundance: NA
v_gene: TRBV4-1
CDR3aa: CASGRSQGEEQYF
CDR3nt: TGCGCCAGCGGACGGTCTCAGGGTGAAGAGCAGTACTTC

j_gene: TRBJ1-1
d_gene: TRBD1
abundance: NA
v_gene: TRBV5-1
CDR3aa: CASSLQGQANTEAFF
CDR3nt: TGCGCCAGCAGCTTACAGGGACAGGCGAACACTGAAGCTTTCTTT

j_gene: TRBJ2-5
d_gene: TRBD2
abundance: NA
v_gene: TRBV7-2
CDR3aa: CASSSTSGGAGTQYF
CDR3nt: TGTGCCAGCAGCTCGACTAGCGGGGGGGCGGGGACCCAGTACTTC

j_gene: TRBJ2-5
d_gene: TRBD2
abundance: NA
v_gene: TRBV6-6
CDR3aa: CASSGGDQETQYF
CDR3nt: TGTGCCAGCAGTGGGGGGGACCAAGAGACCCAGTACTTC

j_gene: TRBJ1-6
d_gene: NA
abundance: NA
v_gene: TRBV19
CDR3aa: CASSMAGVDSPLHF
CDR3nt: TGTGCCAGTAGTATGGCAGGTGTGGATTCACCCCTCCACTTT

j_gene: TRBJ1-3
d_gene: TRBD1
abundance: NA
v_gene: TRBV9
CDR3aa: CASSPSTTGTSGNTIYF
CDR3nt: TGTGCCAGCAGCCCCAGTACGACAGGGACCTCTGGAAACACCATATATTTT

j_gene: TRBJ2-3
d_gene: TRBD2
abundance: few
v_gene: TRBV4-2
CDR3aa: CASSQDLAGGPDTQYF
CDR3nt: TGTGCCAGCAGCCAAGATCTAGCGGGAGGGCCAGATACGCAGTATTTT

j_gene: TRBJ2-7
d_gene: NA
abundance: once
v_gene: TRBV7-9
CDR3aa: CASSSYYEQYF
CDR3nt: TGTGCCAGCAGCTCCTACTACGAGCAGTACTTC

j_gene: TRBJ2-1
d_gene: TRBD1
abundance: medium-sized
v_gene: TRBV27
CDR3aa: CASSRDRSSYNEQFF
CDR3nt: TGTGCCAGCAGTCGGGACAGGAGCTCCTACAATGAGCAGTTCTTC

j_gene: TRBJ2-7
d_gene: TRBD2
abundance: few
v_gene: TRBV28
CDR3aa: CASTDGTSSRYEQYF
CDR3nt: TGTGCCAGCACCGACGGGACTAGTAGTCGGTACGAGCAGTACTTC

j_gene: TRBJ1-1
d_gene: NA
abundance: NA
v_gene: TRBV7-3
CDR3aa: CASSLKGGGGNTEAFF
CDR3nt: TGTGCCAGCAGCTTAAAGGGGGGGGGCGGAAACACTGAAGCTTTCTTT